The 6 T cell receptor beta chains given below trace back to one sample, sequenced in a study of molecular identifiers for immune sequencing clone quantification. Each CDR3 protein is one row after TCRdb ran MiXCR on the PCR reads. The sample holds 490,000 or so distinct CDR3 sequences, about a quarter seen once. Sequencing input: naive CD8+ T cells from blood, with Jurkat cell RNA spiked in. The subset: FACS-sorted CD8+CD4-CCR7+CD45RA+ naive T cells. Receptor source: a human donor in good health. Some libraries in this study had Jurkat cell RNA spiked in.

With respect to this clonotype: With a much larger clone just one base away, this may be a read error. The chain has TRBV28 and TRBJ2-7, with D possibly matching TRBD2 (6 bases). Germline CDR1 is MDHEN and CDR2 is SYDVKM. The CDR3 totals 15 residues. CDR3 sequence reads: CASSLLEGKSYEQCF. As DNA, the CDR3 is TGTGCCAGCAGTTTATTGGAGGGGAAAAGCTACGAGCAGTGCTTC.

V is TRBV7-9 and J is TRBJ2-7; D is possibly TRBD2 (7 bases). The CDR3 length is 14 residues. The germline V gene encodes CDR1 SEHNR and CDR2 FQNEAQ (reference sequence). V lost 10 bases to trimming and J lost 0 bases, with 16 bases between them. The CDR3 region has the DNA TGTGCCATAGGGGGGGGGTTGATCTCCTACGAGCAGTACTTC. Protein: CAIGGGLISYEQYF.

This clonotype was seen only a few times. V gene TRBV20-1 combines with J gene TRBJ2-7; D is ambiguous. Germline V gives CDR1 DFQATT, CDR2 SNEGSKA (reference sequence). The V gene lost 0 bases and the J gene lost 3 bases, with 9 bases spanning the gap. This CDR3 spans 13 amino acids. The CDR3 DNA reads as TGCAGTGCTAGAGATCGGCCTAGCTACGAGCAGTACTTC. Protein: CSARDRPSYEQYF.

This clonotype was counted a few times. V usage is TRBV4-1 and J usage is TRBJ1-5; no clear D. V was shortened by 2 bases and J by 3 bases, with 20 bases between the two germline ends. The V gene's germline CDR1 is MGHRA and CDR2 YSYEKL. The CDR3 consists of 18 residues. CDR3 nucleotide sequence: TGCGCCAGCAGCCAATCGCTGGGTCGGACGCTATTCAATCAGCCCCAGCATTTT. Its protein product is CASSQSLGRTLFNQPQHF.

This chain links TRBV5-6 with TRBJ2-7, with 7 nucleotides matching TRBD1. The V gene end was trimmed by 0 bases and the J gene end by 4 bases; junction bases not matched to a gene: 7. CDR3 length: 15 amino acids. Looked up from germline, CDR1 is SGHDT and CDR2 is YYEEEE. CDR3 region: CASSLVGQGVYEQYF. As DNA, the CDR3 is TGTGCCAGCAGCTTGGTGGGGCAGGGGGTATACGAGCAGTACTTC. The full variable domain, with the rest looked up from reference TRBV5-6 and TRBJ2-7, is DAGVTQSPTHLIKTRGQQVTLRCSPKSGHDTVSWYQQALGQGPQFIFQYYEEEERQRGNFPDRFSGHQFPNYSSELNVNALLLGDSALYLCASSLVGQGVYEQYFGPGTRLTVT.

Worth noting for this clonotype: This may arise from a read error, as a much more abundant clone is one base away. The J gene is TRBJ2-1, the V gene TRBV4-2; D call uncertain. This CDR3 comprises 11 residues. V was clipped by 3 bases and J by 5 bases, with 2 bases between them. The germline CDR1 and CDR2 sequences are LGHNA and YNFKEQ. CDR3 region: CASSQNNEQFF. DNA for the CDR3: TGTGCCAGCAGCCAGAACAATGAGCAGTTCTTC.